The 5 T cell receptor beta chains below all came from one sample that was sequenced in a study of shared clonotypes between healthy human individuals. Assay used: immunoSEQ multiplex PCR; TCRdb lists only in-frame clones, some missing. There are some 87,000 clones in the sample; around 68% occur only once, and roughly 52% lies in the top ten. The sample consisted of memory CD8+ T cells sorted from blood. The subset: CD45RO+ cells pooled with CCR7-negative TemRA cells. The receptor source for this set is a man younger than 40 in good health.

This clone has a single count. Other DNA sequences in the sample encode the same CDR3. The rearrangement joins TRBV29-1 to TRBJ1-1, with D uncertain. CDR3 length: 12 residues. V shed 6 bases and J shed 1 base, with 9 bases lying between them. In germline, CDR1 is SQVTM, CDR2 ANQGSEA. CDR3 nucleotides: TGCAGCGTGGACCCGGCGAACACTGAAGCTTTCTTT. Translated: CSVDPANTEAFF.

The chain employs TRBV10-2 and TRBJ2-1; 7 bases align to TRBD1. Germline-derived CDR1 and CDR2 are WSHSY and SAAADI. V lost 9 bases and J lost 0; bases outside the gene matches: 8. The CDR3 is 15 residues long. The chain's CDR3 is CASSEQGRSYNEQFF. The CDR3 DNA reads TGCGCCAGTTCCGAACAGGGGCGCTCCTACAATGAGCAGTTCTTC.

The CDR3 coding sequence is TGTGCCAGCAGGGACAGGGGTCACACTGAAGCTTTCTTT. Translation: CASRDRGHTEAFF. The chain combines TRBV7-8 with TRBJ1-1; 9 bases are a match to TRBD1. Trimming took 6 bases from V and 3 from J; bases not matched to a gene: 2. Germline V lookup: CDR1 SGHVS, CDR2 FQNEAQ. This CDR3 spans 13 amino acids.

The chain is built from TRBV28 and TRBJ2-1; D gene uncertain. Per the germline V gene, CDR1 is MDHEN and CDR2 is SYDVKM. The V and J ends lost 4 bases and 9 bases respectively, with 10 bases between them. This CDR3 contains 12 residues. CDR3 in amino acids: CASSSTVGEQFF. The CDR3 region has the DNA TGTGCCAGCAGTTCCACCGTGGGTGAGCAGTTCTTC.

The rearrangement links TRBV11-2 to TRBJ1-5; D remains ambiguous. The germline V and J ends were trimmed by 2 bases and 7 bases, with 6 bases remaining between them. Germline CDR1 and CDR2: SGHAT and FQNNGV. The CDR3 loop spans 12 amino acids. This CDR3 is CASSLNNQPQHF. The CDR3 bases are TGTGCCAGCAGCTTAAACAACCAGCCCCAGCATTTT.